This T cell receptor (beta chain) emerged from a study of Graves' ophthalmopathy and Graves' hyperthyroidism. Across the study: The collection of peripheral blood took place at initial diagnosis, before any treatment.

Using RNA transcripts, the TCR beta CDR3 regions were amplified. First-round RT-PCR relied on HTBI primers, and a second-round multiplex PCR came next. In TCRdb, the multiplex PCR reads were re-called with MiXCR into one record per CDR3 protein. Among 300,000 to 400,000 distinct CDR3 sequences listed, about 15% were seen once. With V trimmed by 7 bases and J by 0 bases, 3 bases remained unmatched. Germline V gene data show CDR1 as SQVTM and CDR2 as ANQGSEA. The CDR3 consists of 15 residues. Absence of ophthalmopathy within 18 months of follow-up defined stable hyperthyroidism. Sequencing input: peripheral blood. The rearrangement joins TRBV29-1 to TRBJ2-2; the match to TRBD2 covers 12 bases. This TCR was recovered from an adult woman with stable Graves' hyperthyroidism. CDR3 residues: CSGGLAGTNTGELFF. DNA for the CDR3: TGCAGCGGTGGACTAGCGGGGACGAACACCGGGGAGCTGTTTTTT.